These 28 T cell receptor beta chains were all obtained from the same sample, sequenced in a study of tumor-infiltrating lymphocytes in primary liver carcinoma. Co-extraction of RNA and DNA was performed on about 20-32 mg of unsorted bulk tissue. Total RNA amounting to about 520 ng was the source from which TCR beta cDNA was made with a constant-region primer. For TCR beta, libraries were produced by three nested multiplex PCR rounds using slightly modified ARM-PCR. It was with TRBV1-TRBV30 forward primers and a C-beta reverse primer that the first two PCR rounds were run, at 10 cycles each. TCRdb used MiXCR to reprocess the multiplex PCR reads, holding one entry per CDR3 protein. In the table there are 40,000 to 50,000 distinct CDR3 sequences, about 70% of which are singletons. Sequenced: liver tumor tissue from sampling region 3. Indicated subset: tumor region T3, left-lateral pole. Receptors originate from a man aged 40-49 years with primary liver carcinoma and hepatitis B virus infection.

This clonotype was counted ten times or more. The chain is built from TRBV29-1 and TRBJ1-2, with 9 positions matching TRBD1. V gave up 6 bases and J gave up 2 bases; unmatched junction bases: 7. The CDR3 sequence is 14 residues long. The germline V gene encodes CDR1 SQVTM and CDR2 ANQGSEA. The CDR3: CSVRAGTGNYGYTF. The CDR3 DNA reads TGCAGCGTGCGAGCCGGGACAGGGAACTATGGCTACACCTTC.

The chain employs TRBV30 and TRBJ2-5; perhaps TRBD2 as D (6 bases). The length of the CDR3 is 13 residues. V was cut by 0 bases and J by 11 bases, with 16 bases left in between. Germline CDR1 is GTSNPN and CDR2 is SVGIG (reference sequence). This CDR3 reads CAWSVPPGESQYF. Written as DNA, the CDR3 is TGTGCCTGGAGTGTACCCCCGGGAGAGAGTCAGTACTTC.

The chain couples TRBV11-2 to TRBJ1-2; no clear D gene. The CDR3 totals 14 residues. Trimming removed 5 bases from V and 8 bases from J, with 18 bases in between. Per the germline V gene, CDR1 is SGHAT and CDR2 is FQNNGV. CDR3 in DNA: TGTGCCAGCAGCATCCTGGGAGGGCTGCGCGGCTACACCTTC. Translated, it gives CASSILGGLRGYTF.

The CDR3 is CASSHPVGNTGELFF. In DNA form, the CDR3 reads TGTGCCAGCAGCCACCCAGTGGGCAACACCGGGGAGCTGTTTTTT. The chain employs TRBV5-5 and TRBJ2-2; no clear D. CDR1 is SGHKS, CDR2 YYEKEE, per germline (reference sequence). V was shortened by 4 bases and J by 2 bases, with 12 bases between the two germline ends. There are 15 residues in the CDR3.

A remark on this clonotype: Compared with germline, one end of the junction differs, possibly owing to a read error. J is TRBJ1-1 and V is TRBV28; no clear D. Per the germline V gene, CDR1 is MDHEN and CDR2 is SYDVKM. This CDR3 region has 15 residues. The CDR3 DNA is TGTGACAGCAGCTCTCAACCGGGATTGAACACTGAAGCTTTCTTT. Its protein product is CDSSSQPGLNTEAFF.

The CDR3 sequence is CAWSLQLGSGLPASPDTQYF. The CDR3 coding sequence is TGTGCCTGGAGTCTCCAACTGGGTAGCGGGTTGCCCGCTTCCCCAGATACGCAGTATTTT. This chain links TRBV30 with TRBJ2-3; 7 nucleotides agree with TRBD2. Germline CDR1 GTSNPN, CDR2 SVGIG (reference sequence). J lost 4 bases, V lost 2 bases, and 24 bases had no gene match. This CDR3 region has 20 residues.

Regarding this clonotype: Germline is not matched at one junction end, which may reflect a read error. CDR3 DNA: TGTGCCAGCAACTTAAACATTGAGCAGTTCTTC. It codes for CASNLNIEQFF. The chain employs TRBV13 and TRBJ2-1; no firm D call. Germline assignment: CDR1 PRHDT and CDR2 FYEKMQ (reference sequence). The CDR3 extends over 11 amino acids.

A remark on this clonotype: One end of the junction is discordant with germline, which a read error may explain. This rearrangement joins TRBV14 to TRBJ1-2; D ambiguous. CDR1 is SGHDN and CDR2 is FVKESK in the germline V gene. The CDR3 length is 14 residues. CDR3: CASSQGTPDHGYTF. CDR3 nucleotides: TGTGCCAGCAGCCAAGGGACGCCGGATCATGGCTATACCTTC.

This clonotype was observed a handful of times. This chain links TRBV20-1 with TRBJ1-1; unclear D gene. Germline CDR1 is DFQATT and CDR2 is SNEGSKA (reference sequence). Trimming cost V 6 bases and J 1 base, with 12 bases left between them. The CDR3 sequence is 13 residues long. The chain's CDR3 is CSAIDIKNTEAFF. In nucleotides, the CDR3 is TGCAGTGCCATCGACATAAAGAACACTGAAGCTTTCTTT.

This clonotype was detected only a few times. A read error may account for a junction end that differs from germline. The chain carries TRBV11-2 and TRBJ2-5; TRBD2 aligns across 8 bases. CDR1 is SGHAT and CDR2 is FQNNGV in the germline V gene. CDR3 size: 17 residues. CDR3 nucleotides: TGTGGCAGCAGTTTAGATAAGAGCGGGAGTAGGCAAGAGACCCAGTACTTC. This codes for CGSSLDKSGSRQETQYF.

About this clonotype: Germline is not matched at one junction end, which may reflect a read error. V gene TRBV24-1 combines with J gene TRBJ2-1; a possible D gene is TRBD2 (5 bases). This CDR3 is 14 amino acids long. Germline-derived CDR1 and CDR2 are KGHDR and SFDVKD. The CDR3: CATSDIVGIGEQFF. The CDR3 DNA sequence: TGTGCCACCAGTGACATAGTTGGGATCGGGGAGCAGTTCTTT.

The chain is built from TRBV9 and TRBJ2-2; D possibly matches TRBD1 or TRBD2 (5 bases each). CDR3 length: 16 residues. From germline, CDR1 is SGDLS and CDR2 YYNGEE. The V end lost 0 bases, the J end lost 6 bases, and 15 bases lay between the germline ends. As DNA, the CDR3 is TGTGCCAGCAGCGTAGATCCACGAAGGGACGCCGGGGAGCTGTTTTTT. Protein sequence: CASSVDPRRDAGELFF.

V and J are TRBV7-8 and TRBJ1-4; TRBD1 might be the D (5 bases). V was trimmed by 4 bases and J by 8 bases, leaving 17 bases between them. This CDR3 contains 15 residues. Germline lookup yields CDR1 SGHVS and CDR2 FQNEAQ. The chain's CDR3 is CASSSATVGHEKLFF. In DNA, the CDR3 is TGTGCCAGCAGCTCGGCGACAGTGGGTCACGAAAAACTGTTTTTT.

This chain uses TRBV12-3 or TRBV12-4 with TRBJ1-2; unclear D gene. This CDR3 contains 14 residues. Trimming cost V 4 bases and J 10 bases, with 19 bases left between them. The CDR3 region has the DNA TGTGCCAGCAGTTCGCGACGGGGAATAGATGACTACACCTTC. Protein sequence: CASSSRRGIDDYTF.

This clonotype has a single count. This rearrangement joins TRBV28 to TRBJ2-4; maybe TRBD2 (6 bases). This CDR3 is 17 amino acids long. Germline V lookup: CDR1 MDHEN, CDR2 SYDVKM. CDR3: CDNSKGDSGIAKNIQYF. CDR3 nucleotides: TGTGACAACAGCAAGGGAGATAGCGGAATAGCCAAAAACATTCAGTACTTC.

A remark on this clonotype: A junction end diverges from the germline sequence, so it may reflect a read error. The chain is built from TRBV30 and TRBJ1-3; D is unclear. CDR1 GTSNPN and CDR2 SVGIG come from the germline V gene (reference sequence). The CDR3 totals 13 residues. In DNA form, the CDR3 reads TGTGCCGGGGAGGAGGCGGGAGGAAACATCATATATTTT. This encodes CAGEEAGGNIIYF.

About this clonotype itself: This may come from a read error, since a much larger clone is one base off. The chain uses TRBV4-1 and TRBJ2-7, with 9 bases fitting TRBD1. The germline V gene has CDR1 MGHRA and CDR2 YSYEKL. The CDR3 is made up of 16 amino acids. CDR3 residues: CARSPRGRQGAYEQYF. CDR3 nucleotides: TGCGCCAGGAGCCCACGAGGCAGACAGGGGGCCTACGAGCAGTACTTC.

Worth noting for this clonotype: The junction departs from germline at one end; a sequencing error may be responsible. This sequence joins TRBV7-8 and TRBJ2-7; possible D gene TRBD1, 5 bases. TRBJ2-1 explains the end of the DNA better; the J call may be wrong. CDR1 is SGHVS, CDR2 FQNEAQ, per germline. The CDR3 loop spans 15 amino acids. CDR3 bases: TGTGTCAGCAGCTTACACTCGGACACTTTCTACGAGCAGTTCTTC. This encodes CVSSLHSDTFYEQFF.

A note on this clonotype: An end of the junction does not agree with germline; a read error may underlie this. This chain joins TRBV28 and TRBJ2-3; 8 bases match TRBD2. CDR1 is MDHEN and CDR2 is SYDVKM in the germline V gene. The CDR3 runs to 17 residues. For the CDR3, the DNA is TGTGCTAGCAGTAGGGGACAAGCGGGAGTAACCACAGATACGCAGTATTTT. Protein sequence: CASSRGQAGVTTDTQYF. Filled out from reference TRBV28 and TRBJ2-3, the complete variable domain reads DVKVTQSSRYLVKRTGEKVFLECVQDMDHENMFWYRQDPGLGLRLIYFSYDVKMKEKGDIPEGYSVSREKKERFSLILESASTNQTSMYLCASSRGQAGVTTDTQYFGPGTRLTVL.

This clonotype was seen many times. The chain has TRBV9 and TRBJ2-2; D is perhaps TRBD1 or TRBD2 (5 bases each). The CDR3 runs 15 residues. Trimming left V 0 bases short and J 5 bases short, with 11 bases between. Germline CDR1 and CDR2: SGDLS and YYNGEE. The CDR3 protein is CASSVVGEGTGELFF. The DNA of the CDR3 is TGTGCCAGCAGCGTAGTCGGAGAGGGGACCGGGGAGCTGTTTTTT.

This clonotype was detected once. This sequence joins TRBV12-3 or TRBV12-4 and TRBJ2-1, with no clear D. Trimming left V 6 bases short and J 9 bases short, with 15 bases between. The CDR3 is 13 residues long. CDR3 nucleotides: TGTGCCAGCAGGCCCCAAGGGTATATTGAGCAGTTCTTC. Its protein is CASRPQGYIEQFF.

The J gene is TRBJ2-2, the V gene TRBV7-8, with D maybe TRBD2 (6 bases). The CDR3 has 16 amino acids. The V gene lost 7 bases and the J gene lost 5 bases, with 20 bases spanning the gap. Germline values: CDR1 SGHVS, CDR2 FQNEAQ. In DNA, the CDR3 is TGTGCCAGCAACTCCGGACTATCTCCAATAACCGGGGAGCTGTTTTTT. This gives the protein CASNSGLSPITGELFF.

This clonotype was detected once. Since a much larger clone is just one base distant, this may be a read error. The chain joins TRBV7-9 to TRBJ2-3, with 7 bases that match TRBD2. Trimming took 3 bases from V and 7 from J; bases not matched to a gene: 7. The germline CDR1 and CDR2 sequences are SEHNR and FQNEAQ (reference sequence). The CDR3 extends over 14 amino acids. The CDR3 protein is CASSFGREIYTQYF. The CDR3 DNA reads TGTGCCAGCAGCTTCGGGCGGGAGATATATACGCAGTATTTT. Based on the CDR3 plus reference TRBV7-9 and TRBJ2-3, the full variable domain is DTGVSQNPRHKITKRGQNVTFRCDPISEHNRLYWYRQTLGQGPEFLTYFQNEAQLEKSRLLSDRFSAERPKGSFSTLEIQRTEQGDSAMYLCASSFGREIYTQYFGPGTRLTVL.

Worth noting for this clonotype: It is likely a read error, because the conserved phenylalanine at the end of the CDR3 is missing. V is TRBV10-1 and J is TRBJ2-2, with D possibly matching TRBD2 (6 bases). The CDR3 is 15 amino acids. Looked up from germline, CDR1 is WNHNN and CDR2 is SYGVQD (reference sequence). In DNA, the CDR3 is TGCGCCAGCAGTGAAGGCGGGACGAACACAGGGGAGCTGTTTTTA. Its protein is CASSEGGTNTGELFL.

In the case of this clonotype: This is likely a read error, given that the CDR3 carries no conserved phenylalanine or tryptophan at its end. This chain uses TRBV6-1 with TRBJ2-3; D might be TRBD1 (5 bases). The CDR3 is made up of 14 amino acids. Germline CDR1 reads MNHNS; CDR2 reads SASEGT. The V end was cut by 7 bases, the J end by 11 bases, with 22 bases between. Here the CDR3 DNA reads TGTGCCAGCAAGAGGACACCTCTCACAGATGTGCAGTATATT. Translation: CASKRTPLTDVQYI.

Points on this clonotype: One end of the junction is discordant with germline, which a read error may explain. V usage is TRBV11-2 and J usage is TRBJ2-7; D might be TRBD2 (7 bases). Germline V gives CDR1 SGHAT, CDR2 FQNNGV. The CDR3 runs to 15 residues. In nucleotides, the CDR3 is TGCGTCAGCAACCAATATTTGGGAGGGGGCTACGAGCAGTACTTC. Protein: CVSNQYLGGGYEQYF.

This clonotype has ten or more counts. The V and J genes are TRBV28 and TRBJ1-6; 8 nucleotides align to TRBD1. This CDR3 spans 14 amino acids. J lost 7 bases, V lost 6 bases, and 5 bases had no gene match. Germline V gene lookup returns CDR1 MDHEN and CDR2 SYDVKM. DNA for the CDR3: TGTGCCAGCAGCCCGGACAGGGCGAATTCACCCCTCCACTTT. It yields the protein CASSPDRANSPLHF. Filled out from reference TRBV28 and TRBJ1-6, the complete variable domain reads DVKVTQSSRYLVKRTGEKVFLECVQDMDHENMFWYRQDPGLGLRLIYFSYDVKMKEKGDIPEGYSVSREKKERFSLILESASTNQTSMYLCASSPDRANSPLHFGNGTRLTVT.

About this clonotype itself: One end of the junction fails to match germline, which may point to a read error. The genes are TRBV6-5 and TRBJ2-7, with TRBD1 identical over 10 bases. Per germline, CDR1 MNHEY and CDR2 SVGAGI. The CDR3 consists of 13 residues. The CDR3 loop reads CDSNRDRGYGQYF. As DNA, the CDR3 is TGTGACAGCAACCGGGACAGGGGCTACGGGCAGTACTTC.